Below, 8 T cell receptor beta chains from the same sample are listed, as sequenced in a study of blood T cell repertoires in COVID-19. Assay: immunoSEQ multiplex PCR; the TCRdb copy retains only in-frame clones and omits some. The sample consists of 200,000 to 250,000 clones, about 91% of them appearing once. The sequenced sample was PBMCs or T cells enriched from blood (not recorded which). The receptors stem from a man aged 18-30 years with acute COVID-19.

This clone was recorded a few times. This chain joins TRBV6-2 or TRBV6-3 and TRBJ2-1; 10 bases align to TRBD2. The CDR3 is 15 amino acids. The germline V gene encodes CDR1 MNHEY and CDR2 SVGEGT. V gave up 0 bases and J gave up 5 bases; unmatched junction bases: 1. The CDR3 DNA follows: TGTGCCAGCAGTTACTCAACTAGCGGGAACAATGAGCAGTTCTTC. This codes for CASSYSTSGNNEQFF.

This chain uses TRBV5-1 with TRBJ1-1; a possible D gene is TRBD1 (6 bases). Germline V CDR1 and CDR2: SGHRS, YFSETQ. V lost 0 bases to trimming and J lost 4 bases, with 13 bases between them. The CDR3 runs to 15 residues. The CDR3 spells CASSLASAGATEAFF. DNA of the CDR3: TGCGCCAGCAGCTTGGCCAGCGCGGGGGCCACTGAAGCTTTCTTT.

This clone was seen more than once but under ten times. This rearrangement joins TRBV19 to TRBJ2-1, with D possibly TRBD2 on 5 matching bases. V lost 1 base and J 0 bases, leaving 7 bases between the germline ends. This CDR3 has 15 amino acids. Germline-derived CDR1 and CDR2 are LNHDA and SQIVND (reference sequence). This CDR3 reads CASSIAAGSYNEQFF. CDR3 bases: TGTGCCAGTAGTATAGCGGCGGGCTCCTACAATGAGCAGTTCTTC.

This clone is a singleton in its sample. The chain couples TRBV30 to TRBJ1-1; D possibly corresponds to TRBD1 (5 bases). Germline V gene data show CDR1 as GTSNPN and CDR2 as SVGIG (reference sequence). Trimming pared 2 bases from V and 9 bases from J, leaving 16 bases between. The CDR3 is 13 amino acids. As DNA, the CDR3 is TGTGCCTGGAGTTCGGGAGGGGTTAAAAAAGCTTTCTTT. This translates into CAWSSGGVKKAFF.

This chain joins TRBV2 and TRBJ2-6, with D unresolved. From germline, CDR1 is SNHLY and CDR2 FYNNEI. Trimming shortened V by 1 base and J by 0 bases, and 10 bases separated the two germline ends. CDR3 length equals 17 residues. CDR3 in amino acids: CASSEGRGYSGANVLTF. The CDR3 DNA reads TGTGCCAGCAGTGAAGGGCGAGGATACTCTGGGGCCAACGTCCTGACTTTC.

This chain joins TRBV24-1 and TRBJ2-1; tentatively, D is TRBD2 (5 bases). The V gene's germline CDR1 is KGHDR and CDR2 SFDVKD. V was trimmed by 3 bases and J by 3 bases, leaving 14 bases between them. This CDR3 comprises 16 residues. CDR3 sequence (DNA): TGTGCCACCAGTGATCCGGACCCCGGGAACTACAATGAGCAGTTCTTC. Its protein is CATSDPDPGNYNEQFF.

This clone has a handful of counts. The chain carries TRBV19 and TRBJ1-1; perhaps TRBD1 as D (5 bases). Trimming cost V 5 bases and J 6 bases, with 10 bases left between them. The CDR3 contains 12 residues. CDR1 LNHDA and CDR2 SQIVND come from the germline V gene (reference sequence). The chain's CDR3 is CASSVGGAEAFF. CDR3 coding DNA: TGTGCCAGTAGTGTCGGGGGGGCTGAAGCTTTCTTT.

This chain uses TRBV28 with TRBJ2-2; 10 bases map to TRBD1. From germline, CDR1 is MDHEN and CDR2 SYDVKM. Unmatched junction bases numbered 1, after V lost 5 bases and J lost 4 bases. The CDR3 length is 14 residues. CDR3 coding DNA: TGTGCCAGCAGTCGGACAGGGGGCACCGGGGAGCTGTTTTTT. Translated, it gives CASSRTGGTGELFF.